This paragraph reports one T cell receptor beta chain. TCRdb recomputed calls from the PCR reads with MiXCR, one row per CDR3 protein. The repertoire holds around 470,000 distinct CDR3 sequences, roughly 26% seen once, with approximately 0.76% in the top ten. The data derive from a study of molecular identifiers for immune sequencing clone quantification. This CDR3 has 14 amino acids. Germline lookup yields CDR1 LNHNV and CDR2 YYDKDF (reference sequence). The ends were cut back, 4 bases at V and 6 bases at J, with 13 bases in the middle. The receptor was isolated from a human donor in good health. Some libraries in this study had Jurkat cell RNA spiked in. The V and J genes are TRBV15 and TRBJ2-1; the D call may be TRBD1 or TRBD2 (5 bases each). Material: naive CD8+ T cells from blood, with Jurkat cell RNA spiked in. Described subset: FACS-sorted CD8+CD4-CCR7+CD45RA+ naive T cells. For the CDR3, the DNA is TGTGCCACCAGCAAAGACCGTGGGGGCAATGAGCAGTTCTTC. Amino acid sequence: CATSKDRGGNEQFF.